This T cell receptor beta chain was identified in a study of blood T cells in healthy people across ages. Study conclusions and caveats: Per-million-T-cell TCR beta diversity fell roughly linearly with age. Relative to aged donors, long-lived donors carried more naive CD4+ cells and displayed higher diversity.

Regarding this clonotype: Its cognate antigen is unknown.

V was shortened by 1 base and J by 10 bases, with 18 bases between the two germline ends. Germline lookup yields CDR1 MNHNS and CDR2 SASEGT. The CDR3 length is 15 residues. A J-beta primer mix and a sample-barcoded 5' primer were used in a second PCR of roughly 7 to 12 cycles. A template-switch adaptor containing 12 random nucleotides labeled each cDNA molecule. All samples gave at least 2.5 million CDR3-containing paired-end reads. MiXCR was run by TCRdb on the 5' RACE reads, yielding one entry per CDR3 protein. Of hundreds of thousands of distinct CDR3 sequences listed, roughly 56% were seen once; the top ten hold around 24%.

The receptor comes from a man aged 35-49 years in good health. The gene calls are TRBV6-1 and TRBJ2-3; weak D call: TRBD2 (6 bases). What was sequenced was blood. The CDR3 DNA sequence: TGTGCCAGCAGTGAAGAACGAGGTGGAGGGTTCCCGCAGTATTTT. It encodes CASSEERGGGFPQYF.